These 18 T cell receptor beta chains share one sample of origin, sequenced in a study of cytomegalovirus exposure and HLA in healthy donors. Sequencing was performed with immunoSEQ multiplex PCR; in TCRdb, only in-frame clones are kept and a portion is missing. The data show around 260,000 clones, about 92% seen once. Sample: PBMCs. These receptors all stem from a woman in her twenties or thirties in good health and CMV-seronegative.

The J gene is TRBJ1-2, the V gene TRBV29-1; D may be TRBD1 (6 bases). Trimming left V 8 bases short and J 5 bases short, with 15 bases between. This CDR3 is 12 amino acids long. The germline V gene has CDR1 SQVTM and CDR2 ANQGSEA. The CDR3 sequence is CSLLEGGYGYTF. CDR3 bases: TGCAGCCTGCTCGAGGGGGGATATGGCTACACCTTC. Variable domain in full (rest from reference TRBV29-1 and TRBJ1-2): SAVISQKPSRDICQRGTSLTIQCQVDSQVTMMFWYRQQPGQSLTLIATANQGSEATYESGFVIDKFPISRPNLTFSTLTVSNMSPEDSSIYLCSLLEGGYGYTFGSGTRLTVV.

CDR3 in DNA: TGTGCCAGCAGTTTACCGCAGGCCAGATGGAAAGAGACCCAGTACTTC. Its translation is CASSLPQARWKETQYF. The chain uses TRBV28 and TRBJ2-5; D unresolved. In germline, CDR1 is MDHEN, CDR2 SYDVKM. This CDR3 region has 16 residues. The germline V and J ends were trimmed by 2 bases and 3 bases, with 16 bases remaining between them.

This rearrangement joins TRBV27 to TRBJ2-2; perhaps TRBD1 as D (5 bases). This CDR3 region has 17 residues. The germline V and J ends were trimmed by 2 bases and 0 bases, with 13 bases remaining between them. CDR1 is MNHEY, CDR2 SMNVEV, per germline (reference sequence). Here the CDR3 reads CASSLSVRQTNTGELFF. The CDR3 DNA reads TGTGCCAGCAGTTTAAGCGTCAGACAGACGAACACCGGGGAGCTGTTTTTT.

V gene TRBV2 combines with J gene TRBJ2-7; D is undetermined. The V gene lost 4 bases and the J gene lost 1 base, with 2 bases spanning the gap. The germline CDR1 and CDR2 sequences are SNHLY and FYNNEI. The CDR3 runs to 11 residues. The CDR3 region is CASSASYEQYF. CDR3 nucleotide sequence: TGTGCCAGCAGTGCGTCCTACGAGCAGTACTTC.

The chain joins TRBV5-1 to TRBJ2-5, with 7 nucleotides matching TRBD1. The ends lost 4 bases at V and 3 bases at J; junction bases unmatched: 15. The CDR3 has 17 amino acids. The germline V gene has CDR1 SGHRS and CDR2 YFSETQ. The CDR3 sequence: CASSTEWGRGGEETQYF. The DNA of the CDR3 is TGCGCCAGCAGCACCGAGTGGGGGAGAGGGGGCGAAGAGACCCAGTACTTC.

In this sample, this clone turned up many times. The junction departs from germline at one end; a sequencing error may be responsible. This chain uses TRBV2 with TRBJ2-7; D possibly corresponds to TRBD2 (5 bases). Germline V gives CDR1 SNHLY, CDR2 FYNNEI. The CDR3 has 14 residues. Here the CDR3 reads CASSEALLGAFGDF. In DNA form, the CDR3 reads TGTGCCAGCAGTGAAGCGCTTCTCGGAGCCTTCGGGGACTTC.

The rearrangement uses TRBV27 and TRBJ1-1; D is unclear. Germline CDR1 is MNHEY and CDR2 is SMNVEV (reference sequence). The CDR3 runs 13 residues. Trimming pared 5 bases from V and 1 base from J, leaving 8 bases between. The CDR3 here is CASSHKQNTEAFF. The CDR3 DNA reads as TGTGCCAGCAGTCATAAGCAGAACACTGAAGCTTTCTTT.

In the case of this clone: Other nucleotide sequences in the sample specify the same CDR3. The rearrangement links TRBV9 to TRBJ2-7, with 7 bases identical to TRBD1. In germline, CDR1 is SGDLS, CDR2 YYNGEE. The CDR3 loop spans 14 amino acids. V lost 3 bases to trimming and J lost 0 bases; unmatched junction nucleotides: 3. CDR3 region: CASSGRDSSYEQYF. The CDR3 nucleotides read TGTGCCAGCAGCGGAAGGGACAGCTCCTACGAGCAGTACTTC.

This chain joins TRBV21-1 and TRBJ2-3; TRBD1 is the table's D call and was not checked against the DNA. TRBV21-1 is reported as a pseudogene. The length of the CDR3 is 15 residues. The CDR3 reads CASSPRGQPTDTQYF. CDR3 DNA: TGTGCCAGCAGCCCTCGGGGACAGCCCACAGATACGCAGTATTTT.

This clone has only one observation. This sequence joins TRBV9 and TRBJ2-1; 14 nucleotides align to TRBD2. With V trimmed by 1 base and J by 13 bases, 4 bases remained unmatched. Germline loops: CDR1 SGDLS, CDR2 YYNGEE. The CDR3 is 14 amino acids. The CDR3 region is CASSVKGLAGDQFF. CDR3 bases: TGTGCCAGCAGCGTAAAGGGACTAGCGGGAGACCAGTTCTTC. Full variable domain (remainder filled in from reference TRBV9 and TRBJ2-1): DSGVTQTPKHLITATGQRVTLRCSPRSGDLSVYWYQQSLDQGLQFLIQYYNGEERAKGNILERFSAQQFPDLHSELNLSSLELGDSALYFCASSVKGLAGDQFFGPGTRLTVL.

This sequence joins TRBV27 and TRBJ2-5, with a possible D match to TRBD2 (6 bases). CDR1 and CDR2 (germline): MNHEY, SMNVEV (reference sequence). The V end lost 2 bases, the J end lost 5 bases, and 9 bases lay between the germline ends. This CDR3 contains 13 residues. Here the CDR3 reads CASSLGGSETQYF. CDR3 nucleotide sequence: TGTGCCAGCAGTTTAGGGGGGTCGGAGACCCAGTACTTC.

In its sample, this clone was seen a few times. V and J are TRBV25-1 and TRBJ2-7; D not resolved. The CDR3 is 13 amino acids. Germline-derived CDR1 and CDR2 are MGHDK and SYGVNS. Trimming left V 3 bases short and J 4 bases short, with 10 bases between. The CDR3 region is CASSERSHYEQYF. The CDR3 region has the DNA TGTGCCAGCAGTGAGAGGTCTCATTACGAGCAGTACTTC.

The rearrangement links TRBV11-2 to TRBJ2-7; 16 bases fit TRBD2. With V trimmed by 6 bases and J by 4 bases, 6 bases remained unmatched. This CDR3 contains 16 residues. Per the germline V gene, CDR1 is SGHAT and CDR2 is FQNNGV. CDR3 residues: CASRGTSGRAGYEQYF. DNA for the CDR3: TGTGCCAGCAGGGGGACTAGCGGGAGGGCCGGTTACGAGCAGTACTTC.

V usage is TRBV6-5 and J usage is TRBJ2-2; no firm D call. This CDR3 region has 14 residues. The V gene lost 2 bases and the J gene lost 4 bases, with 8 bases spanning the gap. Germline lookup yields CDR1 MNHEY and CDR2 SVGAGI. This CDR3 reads CASSYGVVTGELFF. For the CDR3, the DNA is TGTGCCAGCAGTTACGGTGTAGTCACCGGGGAGCTGTTTTTT.

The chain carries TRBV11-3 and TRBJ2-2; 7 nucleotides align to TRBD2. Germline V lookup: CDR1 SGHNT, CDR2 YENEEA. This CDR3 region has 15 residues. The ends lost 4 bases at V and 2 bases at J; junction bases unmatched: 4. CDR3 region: CASSSRDYNTGELFF. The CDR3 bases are TGTGCCAGCAGCTCCCGGGACTACAACACCGGGGAGCTGTTTTTT.

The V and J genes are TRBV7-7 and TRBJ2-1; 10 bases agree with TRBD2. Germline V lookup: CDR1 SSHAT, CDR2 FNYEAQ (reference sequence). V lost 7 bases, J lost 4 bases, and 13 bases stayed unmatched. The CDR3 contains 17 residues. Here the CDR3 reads CASTYSRSGRIYNEQFF. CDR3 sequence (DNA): TGTGCCAGCACCTACTCCCGTAGCGGGAGGATTTACAATGAGCAGTTCTTC.

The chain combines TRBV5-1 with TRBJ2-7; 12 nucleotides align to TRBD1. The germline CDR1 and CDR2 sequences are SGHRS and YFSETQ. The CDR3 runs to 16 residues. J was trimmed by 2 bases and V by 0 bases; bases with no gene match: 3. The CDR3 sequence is CASSLGRDRGPYEQYF. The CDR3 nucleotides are TGCGCCAGCAGCTTGGGGAGGGACAGGGGGCCCTACGAGCAGTACTTC.

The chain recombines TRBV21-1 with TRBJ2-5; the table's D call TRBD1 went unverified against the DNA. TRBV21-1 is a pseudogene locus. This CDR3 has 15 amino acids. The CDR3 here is CASRTGTGWQETQYF. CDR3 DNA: TGTGCCAGCAGAACCGGGACAGGGTGGCAAGAGACCCAGTACTTC.